This T cell receptor beta chain was captured by sequencing in a study of blood T cell repertoires in COVID-19. Whole-study context: PBMCs, B-cell-depleted T cells, or T cells were the source of the cDNA or gDNA that made up the material.

From germline, CDR1 is LNHDA and CDR2 SQIVND (reference sequence). CDR3 length equals 16 residues. The V and J ends lost 2 bases and 2 bases respectively, with 13 bases between them. Authors' methods: Estimation of nucleated cell counts relied on the amplification of reference gene primers. TCRdb keeps only in-frame clones here, not all; method: immunoSEQ multiplex PCR. V and J calls and clone size are given by that table; D and trimming were obtained from the DNA. In the table there are about 240,000 clones, more than 75% of which are singletons. The specimen sequenced was peripheral blood. The sequence was collected from a woman in her fifties or sixties with active or convalescent COVID-19. The gene calls are TRBV19 and TRBJ1-5; D unclear. The CDR3 sequence: CASSILPGLGNQPQHF. The CDR3 bases are TGTGCCAGTAGTATACTTCCGGGTCTGGGCAATCAGCCCCAGCATTTT.